A single sample gave rise to the 21 T cell receptor beta chains below, sequenced in a study of PD-1 blockade in classical Hodgkin lymphoma. TCRdb's copy holds only in-frame clones and misses some; the assay was immunoSEQ multiplex PCR. The sample has more than 15,000 clones; about two thirds are singletons. Brentuximab vedotin exposure varied among the patients, all of whom had relapsed after autologous stem cell transplantation. This sample comprised peripheral blood mononuclear cells (PBMCs), obtained before the second cycle of nivolumab. The receptors stem from a human donor with classical Hodgkin lymphoma.

V usage is TRBV7-9 and J usage is TRBJ1-4; D unresolved. The germline V gene encodes CDR1 SEHNR and CDR2 FQNEAQ (reference sequence). The CDR3 runs to 12 residues. V lost 5 bases, J lost 8 bases, and 9 bases lay in between. The DNA of the CDR3 is TGTGCCAGCAGCCTAAGAACAGAAAAACTGTTTTTT. Protein sequence: CASSLRTEKLFF.

The chain couples TRBV27 to TRBJ1-5; 9 bases line up with TRBD1. J was trimmed by 0 bases and V by 6 bases; bases with no gene match: 3. This CDR3 is built from 15 residues. Germline V gives CDR1 MNHEY, CDR2 SMNVEV (reference sequence). The DNA for the CDR3 is TGTGCCAGCAGCGGACAGGGGTCTAGCAATCAGCCCCAGCATTTT. It translates to CASSGQGSSNQPQHF.

This clone was detected a few times. The chain links TRBV4-1 to TRBJ2-2; 8 positions match TRBD2. Trimming took 2 bases from V and 6 from J; bases not matched to a gene: 5. The CDR3 has 15 amino acids. CDR1 MGHRA and CDR2 YSYEKL come from the germline V gene. CDR3 bases: TGCGCCAGCAGCCAAAGCAGCGGGAGTTCCGGGGAGCTGTTTTTT. It specifies CASSQSSGSSGELFF.

CDR3 amino acids: CASSGSGSRVKQFF. The CDR3 coding sequence is TGTGCCAGCAGTGGTAGCGGGAGTAGGGTGAAGCAGTTCTTC. This chain connects TRBV2 to TRBJ2-1, with 9 bases fitting TRBD2. Germline V gene sequence: CDR1 SNHLY, CDR2 FYNNEI. The CDR3 extends over 14 amino acids. J lost 11 bases, V lost 4 bases, and 9 bases had no gene match.

The table lists this clone with a few counts. This chain uses TRBV7-3 with TRBJ2-2; D is unclear. The ends were cut back, 0 bases at V and 1 base at J, with 15 bases in the middle. CDR3 length: 18 residues. Germline V gene lookup returns CDR1 SGHTA and CDR2 FQGTGA. CDR3 sequence (DNA): TGTGCCAGCAGCTTAACCCCTCGGAGTGGTCTGAACACCGGGGAGCTGTTTTTT. As protein: CASSLTPRSGLNTGELFF.

This rearrangement joins TRBV28 to TRBJ1-4; D is undetermined. The ends were cut back, 6 bases at V and 8 bases at J, with 7 bases in the middle. This CDR3 is 11 amino acids long. Per the germline V gene, CDR1 is MDHEN and CDR2 is SYDVKM. CDR3 sequence (DNA): TGTGCCAGCAGCCTCTCGGAAAAACTGTTTTTT. Its protein product is CASSLSEKLFF.

The CDR3 protein is CASSLFRETQYF. DNA for the CDR3: TGTGCCAGCAGTCTCTTCAGGGAGACCCAGTACTTC. The chain links TRBV28 to TRBJ2-5, with D uncertain. The length of the CDR3 is 12 residues. Germline CDR1 is MDHEN and CDR2 is SYDVKM. Trimming cost V 5 bases and J 5 bases, with 9 bases left between them.

This clone was seen just once. One end of the junction fails to match germline, which may point to a read error. The rearrangement links TRBV2 to TRBJ1-2; 8 nucleotides line up with TRBD1. CDR3 size: 12 residues. Looked up from germline, CDR1 is SNHLY and CDR2 is FYNNEI. This CDR3 is CAGRAGGTGYTF. Here the CDR3 DNA reads TGTGCCGGCAGGGCAGGGGGCACTGGCTACACCTTC.

The gene calls are TRBV27 and TRBJ1-1; 8 bases are shared with TRBD1. V lost 5 bases and J lost 5; bases outside the gene matches: 4. This CDR3 comprises 13 residues. Germline V gene data show CDR1 as MNHEY and CDR2 as SMNVEV (reference sequence). The CDR3 is CASSQYRGTEAFF. CDR3 bases: TGTGCCAGCAGTCAGTACAGGGGGACTGAAGCTTTCTTT.

V is TRBV11-2 and J is TRBJ2-1; perhaps TRBD1 as D (6 bases). CDR1 and CDR2 from the germline V gene are SGHAT and FQNNGV. Trimming removed 1 base at V and 0 bases at J, with 10 bases between. The length of the CDR3 is 16 residues. The CDR3 sequence: CASSLGMGHSYNEQFF. In nucleotides, the CDR3 is TGTGCCAGCAGCTTAGGCATGGGACACTCCTACAATGAGCAGTTCTTC.

The rearrangement joins TRBV7-2 to TRBJ2-7, with D possibly matching TRBD1 (5 bases). In germline, CDR1 is SGHTA, CDR2 FQGNSA. V lost 5 bases, J lost 5 bases, and 13 bases lay in between. The CDR3 extends over 13 amino acids. The DNA for the CDR3 is TGTGCCAGCAGCATCGGAAGGGGCCACGAGCAGTACTTC. Its protein product is CASSIGRGHEQYF.

This clone was seen more than once but under ten times. V usage is TRBV15 and J usage is TRBJ2-7; tentative D call: TRBD1 (5 bases). Germline CDR1 is LNHNV and CDR2 is YYDKDF (reference sequence). This CDR3 spans 17 amino acids. V was shortened by 0 bases and J by 1 base, with 16 bases between the two germline ends. The chain's CDR3 is CATSRDHSAGQSYEQYF. CDR3 nucleotide sequence: TGTGCCACCAGCAGAGATCACTCGGCAGGGCAATCCTACGAGCAGTACTTC.

The V call is TRBV5-1, the J call TRBJ2-7, with 7 positions matching TRBD1. The length of the CDR3 is 14 residues. From germline, CDR1 is SGHRS and CDR2 YFSETQ. J was trimmed by 1 base and V by 0 bases; bases with no gene match: 1. The CDR3 protein is CASSLGQGSYEQYF. CDR3 nucleotide sequence: TGCGCCAGCAGCTTGGGACAGGGATCCTACGAGCAGTACTTC.

This clone is medium-sized (0.01 to 0.1%) within its sample. The rearrangement uses TRBV4-1 and TRBJ2-7, with D perhaps matching TRBD2 (7 bases). CDR1 is MGHRA and CDR2 is YSYEKL in the germline V gene. The CDR3 extends over 17 amino acids. Trimming removed 3 bases from V and 0 bases from J, with 18 bases in between. The CDR3 DNA follows: TGCGCCAGCAGCCAGGGAGGGGGTTCTGAAAGCTCCTACGAGCAGTACTTC. As protein: CASSQGGGSESSYEQYF.

The genes are TRBV27 and TRBJ2-1, with D uncertain. The CDR3 has 17 amino acids. CDR1 and CDR2 (germline): MNHEY, SMNVEV (reference sequence). The germline V and J ends were trimmed by 9 bases and 0 bases, with 21 bases remaining between them. The CDR3 loop is CASNEYGVSTSYNEQFF. In nucleotides, the CDR3 is TGTGCCAGTAATGAGTACGGAGTAAGTACCTCCTACAATGAGCAGTTCTTC.

This chain uses TRBV9 with TRBJ1-2; perhaps TRBD1 as D (6 bases). The CDR3 length is 15 residues. The V gene's germline CDR1 is SGDLS and CDR2 YYNGEE. With 3 bases removed from V and 5 bases from J, the gap between germline ends came to 17 bases. This CDR3 reads CASSDGGHLLYGYTF. The CDR3, as DNA: TGTGCCAGCAGCGACGGGGGCCACCTTTTATATGGCTACACCTTC.

This clone has more than one count but fewer than ten. The chain links TRBV18 to TRBJ1-4; D gene ambiguous. This CDR3 is 13 amino acids long. Per the germline V gene, CDR1 is KGHSH and CDR2 is LQKENI. The V end lost 1 base, the J end lost 3 bases, and 3 bases lay between the germline ends. This CDR3 is CASSPRPNEKLFF. Written as DNA, the CDR3 is TGTGCCAGCTCACCACGTCCTAATGAAAAACTGTTTTTT.

The chain uses TRBV28 and TRBJ2-5; D remains ambiguous. The V gene lost 6 bases and the J gene lost 1 base, with 15 bases spanning the gap. Germline V gene data show CDR1 as MDHEN and CDR2 as SYDVKM. This CDR3 comprises 15 residues. CDR3 sequence reads: CASSPFSPIQETQYF. The CDR3 DNA follows: TGTGCCAGCAGCCCCTTTAGCCCCATCCAAGAGACCCAGTACTTC. Filled out from reference TRBV28 and TRBJ2-5, the complete variable domain reads DVKVTQSSRYLVKRTGEKVFLECVQDMDHENMFWYRQDPGLGLRLIYFSYDVKMKEKGDIPEGYSVSREKKERFSLILESASTNQTSMYLCASSPFSPIQETQYFGPGTRLLVL.

The chain is built from TRBV5-4 and TRBJ1-1, with 8 bases that match TRBD1. Germline V gene lookup returns CDR1 SGHNT and CDR2 YYREEE (reference sequence). The CDR3 is 15 residues long. The V gene end was trimmed by 4 bases and the J gene end by 5 bases; junction bases not matched to a gene: 10. Written as DNA, the CDR3 is TGTGCCAGCAGCCCACCACAGGGGGTAGGGACTGAAGCTTTCTTT. Its protein is CASSPPQGVGTEAFF.

The chain links TRBV28 to TRBJ2-7; tentative D call: TRBD1 (6 bases). The V end lost 3 bases, the J end lost 3 bases, and 12 bases lay between the germline ends. The CDR3 sequence is 14 residues long. Germline loops: CDR1 MDHEN, CDR2 SYDVKM. DNA for the CDR3: TGTGCCAGCAGTTTGGGACACTCGTTCTACGAGCAGTACTTC. The encoded protein is CASSLGHSFYEQYF.

The chain joins TRBV6-5 to TRBJ2-7; no clear D gene. Germline V gives CDR1 MNHEY, CDR2 SVGAGI. The CDR3 loop spans 16 amino acids. V was cut by 0 bases and J by 3 bases, with 15 bases left in between. CDR3 sequence: CASSYSGRWLGYEQYF. The CDR3, as DNA: TGTGCCAGCAGTTACTCCGGCAGGTGGTTGGGCTACGAGCAGTACTTC.